This TCR beta chain originates from a study of OX40 agonist ivuxolimab in advanced cancers. General notes on the study: The costimulatory receptor OX40 (CD134) was targeted by ivuxolimab, a fully human IgG2 agonistic monoclonal antibody. Intravenous ivuxolimab was administered to patients every 2 weeks at six dose levels: 0.01, 0.1, 0.3, 1.5, 3 and 10 mg/kg. Partial responses occurred in three dose-escalation patients: two with cutaneous melanoma and one with hepatocellular carcinoma. The paper reports the monotherapy dose-escalation portion (N ≈ 52 patients) of the phase I ivuxolimab trial. Peripheral TCRbeta sequencing was intended to test whether TCR sequence diversity was altered and clonal T-cell expansion was caused by ivuxolimab. Patients were allowed to have had prior anti-PD-1, anti-PD-L1 or anti-CTLA-4 therapy, and more than 35% of the dose-escalation patients had been treated with checkpoint inhibitors. In the dose-escalation cohort, roughly 80% of patients were male, and the mean age was roughly 60 years, with a range of 23 to 79. Of the approximately 53 patients in dose escalation, about 20 had hepatocellular carcinoma, about 15 had melanoma, 9 had renal cell carcinoma and 9 had head and neck cancer. What the work shows at the level of the full study, not this receptor alone: Which antigens the clonally expanded peripheral T cells were specific for was not determined. After ivuxolimab, more expanded clones were found on average in CD8+ T cells than in CD4+ T cells. In the 0.1-3.0 mg/kg groups, partial responders had among the lowest normalized peripheral clonal expansion, particularly in CD8+ T cells. Low levels of normalized T-cell clonal expansion were also shown by some nonresponding patients. At doses of 0.1 to 3.0 mg/kg, clonal expansion of both CD4+ and CD8+ blood T cells was observed from baseline to week 6.

V and J lose 1 base and 8 bases, and a span of 6 bases separates them. From its cysteine to its phenylalanine, the CDR3 spans 11 amino acids. The DNA shown is the 33-base CDR3, in frame from base 1. CDR1 and CDR2 are drawn from the germline V gene: MNHNS, SASEGT. For sequencing of the TCRbeta CDR3 region, genomic DNA was extracted from the sorted cells. The immunoSEQ Assay was used to sequence the TCRbeta CDR3 regions. TCRdb carries this immuneACCESS record with in-frame sequences only. Its versions omit some clonotypes, under half of them owing to an unresolved V gene in the studies checked, with the rest unexplained. The sample has 70,000 to 85,000 clones on record, roughly 87% of them singletons. Roughly 1.3% of the sample rests with the top ten. The trial excluded patients who had a history of autoimmune disease or were on systemic immunosuppression. Peripheral blood for TCR sequencing was collected from all dose cohorts at baseline, on cycle 4 day 1, and on cycle 7 day 1. The samples were taken from a phase I, first-in-human, multicenter, open-label dose-escalation trial of ivuxolimab. Adults with locally advanced or metastatic melanoma, renal cell, hepatocellular, or head and neck squamous cell carcinoma were enrolled in the trial. Before TCR sequencing, CD4+ and CD8+ T cells were separately sorted from peripheral blood.

Worth noting for this clone: Its antigen specificity is not known. No quality values exist for individual bases; no much larger clone is one base distant.

The source is an adult with an advanced solid tumor such as melanoma, head and neck, liver or kidney cancer. The input for sequencing was CD4+ or CD8+ T cells sorted from blood, taken in a trial of the OX40 agonist ivuxolimab. Rearrangement joined TRBV6-1 to TRBJ2-7, with TRBD1 perhaps the D gene, on 5 matching bases. The nucleotide sequence reads TGTGCCAGCAGTGAAGGACAGAAGCAGTACTTC. Its protein product is CASSEGQKQYF.